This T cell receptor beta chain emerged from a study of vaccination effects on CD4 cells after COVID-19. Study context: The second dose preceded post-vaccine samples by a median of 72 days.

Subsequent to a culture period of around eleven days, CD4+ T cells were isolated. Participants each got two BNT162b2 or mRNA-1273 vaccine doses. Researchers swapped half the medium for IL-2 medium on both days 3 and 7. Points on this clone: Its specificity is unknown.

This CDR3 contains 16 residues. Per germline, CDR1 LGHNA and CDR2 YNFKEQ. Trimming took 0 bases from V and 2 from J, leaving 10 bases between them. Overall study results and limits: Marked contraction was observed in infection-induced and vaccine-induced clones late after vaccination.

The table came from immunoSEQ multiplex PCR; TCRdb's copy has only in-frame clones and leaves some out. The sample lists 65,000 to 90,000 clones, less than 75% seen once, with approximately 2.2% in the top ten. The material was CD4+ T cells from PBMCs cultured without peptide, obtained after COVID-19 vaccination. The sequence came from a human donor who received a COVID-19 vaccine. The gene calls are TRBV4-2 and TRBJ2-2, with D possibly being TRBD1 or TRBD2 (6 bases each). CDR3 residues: CASSQENGGNTGELFF. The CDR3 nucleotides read TGTGCCAGCAGCCAAGAGAACGGGGGCAACACCGGGGAGCTGTTTTTT.